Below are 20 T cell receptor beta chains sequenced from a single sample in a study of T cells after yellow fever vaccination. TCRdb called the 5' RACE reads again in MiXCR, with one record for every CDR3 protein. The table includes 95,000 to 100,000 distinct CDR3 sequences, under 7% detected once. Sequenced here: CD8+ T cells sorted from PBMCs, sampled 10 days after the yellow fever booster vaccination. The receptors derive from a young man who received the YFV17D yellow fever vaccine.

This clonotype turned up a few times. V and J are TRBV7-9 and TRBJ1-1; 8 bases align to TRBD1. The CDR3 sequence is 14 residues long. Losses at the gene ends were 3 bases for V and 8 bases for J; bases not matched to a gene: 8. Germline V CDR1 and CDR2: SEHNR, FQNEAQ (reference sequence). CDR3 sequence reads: CASSFFGQGPEAFF. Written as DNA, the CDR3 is TGTGCCAGCAGCTTTTTCGGACAGGGCCCCGAAGCTTTCTTT.

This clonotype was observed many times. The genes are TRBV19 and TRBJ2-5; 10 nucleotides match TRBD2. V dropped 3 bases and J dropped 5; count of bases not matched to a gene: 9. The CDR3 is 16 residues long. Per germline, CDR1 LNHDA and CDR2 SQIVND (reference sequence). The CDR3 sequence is CASSIGSGGRRETQYF. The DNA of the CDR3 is TGTGCCAGTAGTATCGGTAGCGGGGGGCGAAGGGAGACCCAGTACTTC.

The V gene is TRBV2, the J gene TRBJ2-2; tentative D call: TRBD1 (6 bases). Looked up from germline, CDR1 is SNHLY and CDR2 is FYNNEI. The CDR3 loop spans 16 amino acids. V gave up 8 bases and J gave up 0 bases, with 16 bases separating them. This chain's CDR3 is CASLGEAGANTGELFF. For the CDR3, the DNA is TGTGCCAGCTTAGGGGAAGCAGGGGCGAACACCGGGGAGCTGTTTTTT.

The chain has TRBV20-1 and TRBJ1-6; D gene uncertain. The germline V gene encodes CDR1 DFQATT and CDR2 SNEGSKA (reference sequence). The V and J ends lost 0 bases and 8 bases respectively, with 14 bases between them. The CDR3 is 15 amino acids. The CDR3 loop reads CSARDGQTDYSPLHF. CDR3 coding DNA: TGCAGTGCTAGAGATGGGCAGACGGACTATTCACCCCTCCACTTT.

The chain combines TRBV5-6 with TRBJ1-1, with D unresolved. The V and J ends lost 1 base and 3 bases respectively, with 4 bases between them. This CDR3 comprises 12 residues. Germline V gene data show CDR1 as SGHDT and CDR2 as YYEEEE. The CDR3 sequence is CASSLYDTEAFF. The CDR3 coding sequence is TGTGCCAGCAGCTTGTATGACACTGAAGCTTTCTTT.

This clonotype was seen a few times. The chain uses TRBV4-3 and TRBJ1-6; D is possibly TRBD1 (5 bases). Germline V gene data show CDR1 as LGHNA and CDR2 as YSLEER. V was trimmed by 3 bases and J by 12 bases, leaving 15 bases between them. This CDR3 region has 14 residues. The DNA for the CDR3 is TGCGCCAGCAGCCATGGGGCCTCCACCGGACCCCTCCACTTT. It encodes CASSHGASTGPLHF.

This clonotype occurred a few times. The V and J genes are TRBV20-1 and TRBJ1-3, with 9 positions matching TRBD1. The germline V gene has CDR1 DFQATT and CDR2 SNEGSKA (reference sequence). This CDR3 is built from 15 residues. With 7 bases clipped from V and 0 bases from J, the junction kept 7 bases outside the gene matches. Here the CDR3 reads CSGSGQGFSGNTIYF. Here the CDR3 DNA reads TGCAGTGGTTCGGGACAGGGATTCTCTGGAAACACCATATATTTT.

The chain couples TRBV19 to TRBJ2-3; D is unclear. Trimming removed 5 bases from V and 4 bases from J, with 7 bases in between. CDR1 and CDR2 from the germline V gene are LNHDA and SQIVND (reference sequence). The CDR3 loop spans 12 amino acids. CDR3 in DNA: TGTGCCAGTAGTGCTGAGTCAGATACGCAGTATTTT. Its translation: CASSAESDTQYF.

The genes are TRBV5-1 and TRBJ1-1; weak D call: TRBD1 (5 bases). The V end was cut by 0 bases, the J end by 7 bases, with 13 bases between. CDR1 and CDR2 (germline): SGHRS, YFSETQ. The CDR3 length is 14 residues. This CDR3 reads CASSLVYGALEAFF. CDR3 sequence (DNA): TGCGCCAGCAGCTTGGTCTATGGGGCGCTTGAAGCTTTCTTT.

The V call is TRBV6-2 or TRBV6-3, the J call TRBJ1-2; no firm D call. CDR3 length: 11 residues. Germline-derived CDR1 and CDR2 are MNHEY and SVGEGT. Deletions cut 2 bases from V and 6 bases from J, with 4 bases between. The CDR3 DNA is TGTGCCAGCAGTTACGGGGATGGCTACACCTTC. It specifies CASSYGDGYTF.

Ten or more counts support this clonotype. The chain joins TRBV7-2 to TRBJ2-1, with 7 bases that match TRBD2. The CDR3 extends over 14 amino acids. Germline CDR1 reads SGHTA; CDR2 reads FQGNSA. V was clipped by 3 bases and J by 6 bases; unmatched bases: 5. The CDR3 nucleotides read TGTGCCAGCAGCTTGGGTACGGGGGGCAATGAGCAGTTCTTC. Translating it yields CASSLGTGGNEQFF.

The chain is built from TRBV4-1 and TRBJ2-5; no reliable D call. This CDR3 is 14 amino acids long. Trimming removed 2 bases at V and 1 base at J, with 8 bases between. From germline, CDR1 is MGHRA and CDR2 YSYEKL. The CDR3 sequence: CASSQRIPQETQYF. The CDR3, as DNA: TGCGCCAGCAGCCAACGGATCCCCCAAGAGACCCAGTACTTC.

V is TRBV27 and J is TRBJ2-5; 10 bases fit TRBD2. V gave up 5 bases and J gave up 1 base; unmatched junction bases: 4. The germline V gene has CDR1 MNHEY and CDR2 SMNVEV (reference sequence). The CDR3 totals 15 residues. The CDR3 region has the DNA TGTGCCAGCAGTCCCACTAGCGGGGTCCAAGAGACCCAGTACTTC. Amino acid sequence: CASSPTSGVQETQYF.

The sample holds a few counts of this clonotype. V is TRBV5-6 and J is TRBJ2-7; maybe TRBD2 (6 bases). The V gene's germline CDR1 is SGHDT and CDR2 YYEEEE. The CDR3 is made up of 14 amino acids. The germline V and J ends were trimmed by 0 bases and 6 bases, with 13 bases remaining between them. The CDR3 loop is CASSLAGGALEQYF. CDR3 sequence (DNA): TGTGCCAGCAGCTTGGCCGGCGGGGCTCTCGAGCAGTACTTC.

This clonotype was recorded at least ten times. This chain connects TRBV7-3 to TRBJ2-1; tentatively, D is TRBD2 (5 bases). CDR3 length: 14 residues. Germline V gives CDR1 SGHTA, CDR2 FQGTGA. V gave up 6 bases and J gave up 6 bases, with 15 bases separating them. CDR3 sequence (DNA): TGTGCCAGCAGGGCGGAACTAGGACGCAATGAGCAGTTCTTC. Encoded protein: CASRAELGRNEQFF.

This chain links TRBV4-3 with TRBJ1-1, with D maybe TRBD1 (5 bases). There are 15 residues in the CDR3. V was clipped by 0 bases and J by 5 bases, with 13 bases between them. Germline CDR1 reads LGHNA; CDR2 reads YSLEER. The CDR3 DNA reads TGCGCCAGCAGCCAAGACGCTCCTCGGGGGACTGAAGCTTTCTTT. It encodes CASSQDAPRGTEAFF.

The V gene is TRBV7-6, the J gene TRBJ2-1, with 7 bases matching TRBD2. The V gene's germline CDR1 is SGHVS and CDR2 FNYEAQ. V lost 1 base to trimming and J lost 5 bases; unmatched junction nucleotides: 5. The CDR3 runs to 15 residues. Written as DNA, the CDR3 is TGTGCCAGCAGCTTAGTGGGCGGGGGAAACAATGAGCAGTTCTTC. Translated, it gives CASSLVGGGNNEQFF.

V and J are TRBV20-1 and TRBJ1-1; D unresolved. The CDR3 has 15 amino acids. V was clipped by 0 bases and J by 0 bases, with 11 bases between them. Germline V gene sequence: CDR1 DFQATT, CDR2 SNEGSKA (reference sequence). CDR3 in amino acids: CSARDRVGLNTEAFF. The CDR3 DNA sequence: TGCAGTGCTAGAGATCGGGTGGGCTTGAACACTGAAGCTTTCTTT.

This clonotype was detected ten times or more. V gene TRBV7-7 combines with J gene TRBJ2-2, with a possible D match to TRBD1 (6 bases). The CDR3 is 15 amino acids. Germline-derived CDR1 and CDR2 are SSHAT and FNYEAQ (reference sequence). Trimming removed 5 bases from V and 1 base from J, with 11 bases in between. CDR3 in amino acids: CASSPGEWNTGELFF. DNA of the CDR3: TGTGCCAGCAGCCCAGGGGAGTGGAACACCGGGGAGCTGTTTTTT.

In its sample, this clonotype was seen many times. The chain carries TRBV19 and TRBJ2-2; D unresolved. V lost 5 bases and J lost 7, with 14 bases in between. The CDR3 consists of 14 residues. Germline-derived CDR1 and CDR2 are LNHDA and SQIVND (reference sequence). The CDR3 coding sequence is TGTGCCAGTAGTCCCGCCTCCTGGGGCGGGGAGCTGTTTTTT. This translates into CASSPASWGGELFF.